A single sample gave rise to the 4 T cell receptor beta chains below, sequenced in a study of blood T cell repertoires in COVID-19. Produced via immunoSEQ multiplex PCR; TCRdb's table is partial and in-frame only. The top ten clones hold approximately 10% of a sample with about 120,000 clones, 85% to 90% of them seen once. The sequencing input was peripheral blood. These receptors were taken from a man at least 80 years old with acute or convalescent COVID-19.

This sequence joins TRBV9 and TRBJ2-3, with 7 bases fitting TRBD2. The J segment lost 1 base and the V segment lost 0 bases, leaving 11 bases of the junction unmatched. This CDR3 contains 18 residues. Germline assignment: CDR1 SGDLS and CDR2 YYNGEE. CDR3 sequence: CASSVAFTSVKGTDTQYF. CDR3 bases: TGTGCCAGCAGCGTAGCGTTTACTAGCGTAAAGGGCACAGATACGCAGTATTTT.

DNA for the CDR3: TGTGCCAGCAGCCTCCGAGGCCCCTACAATGAGCAGTTCTTC. Amino acid sequence: CASSLRGPYNEQFF. The J gene is TRBJ2-1, the V gene TRBV9; D gene unclear. V lost 4 bases and J 2 bases, leaving 10 bases between the germline ends. The CDR3 totals 14 residues. The germline V gene encodes CDR1 SGDLS and CDR2 YYNGEE.

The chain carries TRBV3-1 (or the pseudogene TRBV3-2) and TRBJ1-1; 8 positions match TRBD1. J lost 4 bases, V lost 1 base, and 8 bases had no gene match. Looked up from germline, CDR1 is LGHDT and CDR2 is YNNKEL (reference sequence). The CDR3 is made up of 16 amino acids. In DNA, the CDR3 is TGTGCCAGCAGCCAAGCCCGGACAGGGCGTGGCACTGAAGCTTTCTTT. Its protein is CASSQARTGRGTEAFF.

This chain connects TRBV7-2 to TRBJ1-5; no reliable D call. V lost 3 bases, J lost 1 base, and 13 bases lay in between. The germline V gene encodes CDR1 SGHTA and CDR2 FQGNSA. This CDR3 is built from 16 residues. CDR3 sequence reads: CASSLTRQTSNQPQHF. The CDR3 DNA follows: TGTGCCAGCAGCTTGACGAGGCAGACCAGCAATCAGCCCCAGCATTTT.